The rows below give T cell receptor beta chains drawn from one sample of a study of T cell repertoires in aging, cancer and after chemotherapy. Each CDR3 protein is one row after TCRdb ran MiXCR on the multiplex PCR reads. The sample records about 1,700 distinct CDR3 sequences, 50% to 60% being singletons. Sequenced sample: blood. The receptor set was obtained from a human donor with a blood cancer. The CDR3 runs from the conserved cysteine through the conserved F or W. A D gene is named only where the DNA matches it firmly. Some rows have no size entry. The others give once, few or many, or a class for an expanded clone.

cdr3_nt	cdr3_aa	clone_size	d_call	v_call	j_call
TGTGCCAGCAGCCCTAGGGGCGGCGGGACAGATACGCAGTATTTT	CASSPRGGGTDTQYF	few	.	TRBV5-5	TRBJ2-3
TGTGCCAGCGGACTAGCGGGAGGCGAGCAGTACTTC	CASGLAGGEQYF	.	TRBD2	TRBV6-1	TRBJ2-7
TGCAGCGTTCCCGCAGGGGTGGTTTCGGATACGCAGTATTTT	CSVPAGVVSDTQYF	few	.	TRBV29-1	TRBJ2-3
TGTGCCAGCAGCTTATCCCCTAGCGGTAATGAGCAGTTCTTC	CASSLSPSGNEQFF	once	TRBD2	TRBV13	TRBJ2-1
TGTGCCAGCAGCGCAGGGACCTACAATGAGCAGTTCTTC	CASSAGTYNEQFF	.	.	TRBV7-2	TRBJ2-1
TGTGCCAGTAGTATCCCTACCATCAATCAGCCCCAGCATTTT	CASSIPTINQPQHF	.	.	TRBV19	TRBJ1-5
TGTGCCAGCAGATCCCGAGGACAGGCAGGTGAAAAACTGTTTTTT	CASRSRGQAGEKLFF	.	TRBD1	TRBV6-5	TRBJ1-4
TGTGCCAGCAGTTTACGCCTCCTAGCGGGAGTTCTCAATGAGCAGTTCTTC	CASSLRLLAGVLNEQFF	.	TRBD2	TRBV27	TRBJ2-1
TGTGCCAGCAAAGAGTGGACTAGCGGGTTGCTACCTAGCACAGATACGCAGTATTTT	CASKEWTSGLLPSTDTQYF	few	TRBD2	TRBV6-1	TRBJ2-3
TGTGCCAGCAGTCTATCAGAGAACCAACGGAGCTACACCTTC	CASSLSENQRSYTF	.	.	TRBV27	TRBJ1-2
TGCAGCGTTGGTACAGGGCGGGGTGGCTACACCTTC	CSVGTGRGGYTF	medium-sized	.	TRBV29-1	TRBJ1-2
TGCAGCGTTGAAAGGGGGGGAGGAGTCAACACTGAAGCTTTCTTT	CSVERGGGVNTEAFF	.	.	TRBV29-1	TRBJ1-1
TGTGCCAGCAGTCCGGACAGGCGCAATCAGCCCCAGCATTTT	CASSPDRRNQPQHF	.	TRBD1	TRBV12-3/TRBV12-4	TRBJ1-5
TGTGCCACCAGCAGAGGGATAAACAATCAGCCCCAGCATTTT	CATSRGINNQPQHF	.	.	TRBV15	TRBJ1-5
TGTGCCAGCAGTTTCGGGGCACCCTTTTACAATGAGCAGTTCTTC	CASSFGAPFYNEQFF	.	.	TRBV6-2/TRBV6-3	TRBJ2-1
TGTGCCAGCAACCCACAGGGTAGCTCCTACAATGAGCAGTTCTTC	CASNPQGSSYNEQFF	.	.	TRBV6-5	TRBJ2-1
TGCAGCGTTCAACCAGATGCCGAGGAGCTGTTTTTT	CSVQPDAEELFF	.	.	TRBV29-1	TRBJ2-2
TGTGCCAGCAGCTTCTCTAGCGGAGCAGGCACAGATACGCAGTATTTT	CASSFSSGAGTDTQYF	.	TRBD2	TRBV5-1	TRBJ2-3
TGTGCCAGTAGCGGGAGGGGGACCCAGTACTTC	CASSGRGTQYF	once	TRBD2	TRBV19	TRBJ2-5
TGTGCCAGCAGTTTATCGATCGCCGGGGGAGGAAACACCATATATTTT	CASSLSIAGGGNTIYF	.	.	TRBV6-5	TRBJ1-3
TGTGCCAGCAGCCGCGCTGGACAGGGGGCGGGGTACGAGCAGTACTTC	CASSRAGQGAGYEQYF	.	TRBD1	TRBV27	TRBJ2-7
TGTGCCAGCAGTGACACAGGGGGCGCAGATACGCAGTATTTT	CASSDTGGADTQYF	.	TRBD1	TRBV6-4	TRBJ2-3
TGTGCCAGTAGTGTAAGGGGGCCTGGGGCCAACGTCCTGACTTTC	CASSVRGPGANVLTF	few	TRBD1	TRBV19	TRBJ2-6
TGTGCCAGTAGTATAAGAGCGGGTAAAAACATTCAGTACTTC	CASSIRAGKNIQYF	.	.	TRBV19	TRBJ2-4
TGTGCCAGCGTTAACGCAGGGAACTCCTACGAGCAGTACTTC	CASVNAGNSYEQYF	.	.	TRBV6-1	TRBJ2-7